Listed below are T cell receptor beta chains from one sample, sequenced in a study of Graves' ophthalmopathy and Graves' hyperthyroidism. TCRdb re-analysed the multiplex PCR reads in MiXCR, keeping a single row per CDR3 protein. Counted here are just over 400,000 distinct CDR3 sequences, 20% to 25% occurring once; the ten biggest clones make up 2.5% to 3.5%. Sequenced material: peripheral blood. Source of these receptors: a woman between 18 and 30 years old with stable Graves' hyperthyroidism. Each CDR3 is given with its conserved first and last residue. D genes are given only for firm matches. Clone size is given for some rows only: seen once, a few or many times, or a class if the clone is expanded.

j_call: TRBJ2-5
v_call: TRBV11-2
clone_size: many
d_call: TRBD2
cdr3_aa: CASSLELAGGLETQYF
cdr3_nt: TGTGCCAGCAGCTTAGAGCTAGCGGGAGGGCTGGAGACCCAGTACTTC

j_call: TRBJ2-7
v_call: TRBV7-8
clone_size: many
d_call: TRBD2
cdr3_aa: CASSLVGGAIGEQYF
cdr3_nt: TGTGCCAGCAGCTTGGTCGGGGGGGCCATAGGGGAGCAGTACTTC

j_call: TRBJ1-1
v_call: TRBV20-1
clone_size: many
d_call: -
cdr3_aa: CSARGPGGTEAFF
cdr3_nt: TGCAGTGCTCGGGGACCAGGAGGGACTGAAGCTTTCTTT

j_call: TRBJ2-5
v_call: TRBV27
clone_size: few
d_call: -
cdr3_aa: CASSTGQIQETQYF
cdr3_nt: TGTGCCAGCAGTACCGGACAGATCCAAGAGACCCAGTACTTC

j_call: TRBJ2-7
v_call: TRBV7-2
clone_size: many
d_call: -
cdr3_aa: CASSLAGGGLFEQYF
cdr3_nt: TGTGCCAGCAGCTTAGCAGGGGGAGGGCTCTTCGAGCAGTACTTC

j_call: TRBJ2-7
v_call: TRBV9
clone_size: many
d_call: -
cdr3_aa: CASSVGGGNERNEQYF
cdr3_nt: TGTGCCAGCAGCGTAGGAGGGGGGAACGAGAGGAACGAGCAGTACTTC

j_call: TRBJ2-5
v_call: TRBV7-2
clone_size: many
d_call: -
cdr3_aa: CASSLSQAETQYF
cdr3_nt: TGTGCCAGCAGCTTATCACAGGCAGAGACCCAGTACTTC

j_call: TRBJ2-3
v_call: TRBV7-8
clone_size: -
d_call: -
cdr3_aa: CASSLQQKDTQYF
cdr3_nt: TGTGCCAGCAGCTTACAACAGAAAGATACGCAGTATTTT

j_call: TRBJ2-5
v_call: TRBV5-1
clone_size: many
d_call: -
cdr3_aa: CASSLGYSEETQYF
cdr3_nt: TGCGCCAGCAGCTTGGGCTACTCGGAAGAGACCCAGTACTTC

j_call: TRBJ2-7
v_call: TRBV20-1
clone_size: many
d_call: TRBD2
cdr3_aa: CSARDPGGLGLYEQYF
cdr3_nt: TGCAGTGCTAGAGATCCGGGGGGTTTGGGACTCTACGAGCAGTACTTC

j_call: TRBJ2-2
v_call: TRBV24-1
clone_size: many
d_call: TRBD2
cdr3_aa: CATRAGRTINTGELFF
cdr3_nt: TGTGCCACCAGGGCCGGGAGGACAATTAACACCGGGGAGCTGTTTTTT

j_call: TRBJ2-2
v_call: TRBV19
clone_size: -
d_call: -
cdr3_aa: CASSIGLSRRIRKTGELFF
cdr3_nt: TGTGCCAGTAGTATCGGGCTTAGCAGGAGAATTAGGAAGACCGGGGAGCTGTTTTTT

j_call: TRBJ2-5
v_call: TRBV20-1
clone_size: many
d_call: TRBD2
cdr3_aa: CSATLLAGEPETQYF
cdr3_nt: TGCAGTGCTACCTTACTAGCGGGAGAACCAGAGACCCAGTACTTC

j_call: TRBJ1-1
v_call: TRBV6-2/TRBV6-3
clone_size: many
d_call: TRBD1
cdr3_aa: CASTREQGANTEAFF
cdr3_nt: TGTGCCAGCACCCGAGAACAGGGGGCGAACACTGAAGCTTTCTTT